Given below is one T cell receptor beta chain in context. It lacks a known antigen. The input lacks base qualities; no much larger clone sits a single base away. The data belong to a study of control samples from healthy donors and cancer patients (dated by TCRdb to 2018 to 2020). Library preparation was by the immunoSEQ multiplex PCR assay. In its TCRdb copy, this immuneACCESS table keeps in-frame sequences only and misses some clones. Where compared with another copy, unresolved V genes explain less than half of these, and the others have no known cause. Counted in this sample were 78,000 or so clones; roughly 82% of them appeared once. The top ten clones comprise around 15% of the sample. Looking up the germline V gene (reference sequence) yields CDR1 LNHDA and CDR2 SQIVND. V lost 1 base and J lost 4 bases, and the count of bases not matched to a germline gene is 4. The CDR3 contains 15 residues, cysteine and phenylalanine counted. The entry retains the CDR3 DNA only, 45 bases that are in frame from base 1.

The TCR originated in a man aged 50-59 years in good health. The sequence links TRBV19 to TRBJ1-5; 7 bases in the middle match TRBD1. The sequencing sample was made of blood. The CDR3 reads as follows: CASSIGHRGNQPQHF. The DNA sequence is as follows: TGTGCCAGTAGTATAGGGCACAGGGGTAATCAGCCCCAGCATTTT. With the rest looked up from the reference TRBV19 and TRBJ1-5 genes rather than sequenced, the full variable domain is DGGITQSPKYLFRKEGQNVTLSCEQNLNHDAMYWYRQDPGQGLRLIYYSQIVNDFQKGDIAEGYSVSREKKESFPLTVTSAQKNPTAFYLCASSIGHRGNQPQHFGDGTRLSIL.